This T cell receptor (beta chain) was captured by sequencing in a study of T cell repertoires in cytomegalovirus infection. On the study more broadly: Signatures in public TCR beta sequences pointed to both CMV infection and matching HLA type.

This clonotype was found many times. TCRdb ran MiXCR on the reads and lists one entry per CDR3 protein. The table lists about 230,000 distinct CDR3 sequences, under 8.5% of them singletons. V was cut by 0 bases and J by 5 bases, with 10 bases left in between. CDR3 length: 14 amino acids. Germline assignment: CDR1 LGHNA and CDR2 YSLEER. The chain employs TRBV4-3 and TRBJ1-1; the D gene is possibly TRBD1 (6 bases). This receptor was obtained from a human donor in good health (CMV status not recorded). Some clones in this sample may be carry-over from other donors' samples. The specimen was PBMCs. The CDR3, as DNA: TGCGCCAGCAGCCAAGAGTTGAGGGGGACTGAAGCTTTCTTT. Its translation: CASSQELRGTEAFF.